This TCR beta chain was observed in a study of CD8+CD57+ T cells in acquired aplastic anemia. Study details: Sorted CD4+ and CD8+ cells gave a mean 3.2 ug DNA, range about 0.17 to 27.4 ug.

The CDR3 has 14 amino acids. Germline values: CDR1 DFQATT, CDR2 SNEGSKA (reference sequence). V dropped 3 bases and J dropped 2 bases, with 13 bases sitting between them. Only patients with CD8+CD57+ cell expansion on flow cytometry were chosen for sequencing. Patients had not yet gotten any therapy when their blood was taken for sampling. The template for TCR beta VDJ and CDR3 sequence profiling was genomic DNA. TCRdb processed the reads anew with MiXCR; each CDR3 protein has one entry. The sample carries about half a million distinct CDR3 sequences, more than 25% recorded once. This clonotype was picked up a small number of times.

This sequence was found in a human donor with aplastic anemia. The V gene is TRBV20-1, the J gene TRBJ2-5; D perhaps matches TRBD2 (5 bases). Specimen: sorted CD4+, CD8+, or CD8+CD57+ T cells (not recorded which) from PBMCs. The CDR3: CSASSTRVQETQYF. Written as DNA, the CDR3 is TGCAGTGCTAGTTCTACTAGAGTTCAAGAGACCCAGTACTTC.